This T cell receptor (beta chain) derives from a study of beta chain features in type 1 diabetes. Without exception, sorted populations had purity beyond 95%. Reverse transcribing all isolated RNA meant expressed TCRB transcripts were sequenced. Produced via immunoSEQ multiplex PCR; TCRdb's table is partial and in-frame only. The repertoire includes 160,000 or so clones, around 8.3% of them detected once, and approximately 0.56% sits in the top ten. The CDR3 is 12 amino acids. Trimming pared 0 bases from V and 6 bases from J, leaving 6 bases between. Germline V gene data show CDR1 as SGHNT and CDR2 as YYREEE (reference sequence). Study findings and constraints: Across all four CD4+ subsets, people with type 1 diabetes showed modestly shorter TCRB CDR3s. Patients with type 1 diabetes carried fewer insertions and had more deletions at their VDJ junctions. Still unanswered here is whether HLA type influences TCRB rearrangement.

To note about this clone: Its target is not known.

V gene TRBV5-4 combines with J gene TRBJ1-2; D call uncertain. The TCR originated in a woman under 30 with type 1 diabetes. Sequencing was performed on central memory CD4+ T cells from blood. In nucleotides, the CDR3 is TGTGCCAGCAGCTTGGGTCCAGATGGCTACACCTTC. This sequence encodes CASSLGPDGYTF.